This paragraph covers one T cell receptor beta chain sequence. Its antigen is currently unknown. This entry belongs to a study of Graves' ophthalmopathy and Graves' hyperthyroidism. Broader study findings: Thyroid clonotypes that were expanded above 0.001 frequency mostly also appeared in blood. Ophthalmopathy was separated from stable hyperthyroidism by a 13-signature model with over 85% sensitivity and about 79% specificity.

RNA transcripts yielded amplified TCR beta CDR3 regions. RT-PCR was first run with HTBI primers, then multiplex PCR in a second round. In TCRdb, the multiplex PCR reads were re-called with MiXCR into one record per CDR3 protein. The sample lists 200,000 to 300,000 distinct CDR3 sequences, about 47% seen once, with around 43% in the top ten. Germline V gene data show CDR1 as LNHDA and CDR2 as SQIVND (reference sequence). V was shortened by 3 bases and J by 1 base, with 13 bases between the two germline ends. The CDR3 is 15 residues long. The receptor comes from an adult man with Graves' ophthalmopathy. The rearrangement links TRBV19 to TRBJ2-7; no clear D. The sample comprised peripheral blood. This chain's CDR3 is CASSIGGKPSYEQYF. The CDR3 bases are TGTGCCAGTAGTATCGGTGGGAAACCTTCCTACGAGCAGTACTTC.